This TCR beta chain appears in the sequencing data of a study of blood T cell repertoires in COVID-19. Overall study: Donors in the United States, Italy and Spain gave samples during acute or convalescent COVID-19. In each case, the material was cDNA or gDNA derived from T cells, B-cell-depleted T cells, or PBMCs.

In the authors' workflow: Using reference gene primer amplification, nucleated cell counts were estimated. The method was immunoSEQ multiplex PCR; TCRdb's version includes in-frame clones alone and lacks a portion of them. The V and J calls and clone size come from that table; D and trimming were worked out from the DNA. Of about 14,000 clones in the sample, 87% are singletons; the top ten hold approximately 15%. The source material was peripheral blood. This receptor was taken from a human donor with active COVID-19. The donor label of this sample is uncertain.

The DNA for the CDR3 is TGTGCCAGCAGCGTAGTTCAGGCGGGATCACCCCTCCACTTT. This translates into CASSVVQAGSPLHF. The chain links TRBV9 to TRBJ1-6, with D uncertain. The germline V gene has CDR1 SGDLS and CDR2 YYNGEE. The CDR3 sequence is 14 residues long. The germline V and J ends were trimmed by 0 bases and 10 bases, with 11 bases remaining between them.